A single sample is the source of the 13 T cell receptor beta chains below, sequenced in a study of cytomegalovirus exposure and HLA in healthy donors. PCR involved 60 Vbeta and 13 Jbeta primers. The table came from immunoSEQ multiplex PCR; TCRdb's copy has only in-frame clones and leaves some out. This sample yields about 130,000 clones, of which 80% are seen a single time; about 2.5% belongs to the top ten. Input material: PBMCs. The receptor source for this set is a man aged 25 to 40 in good health and CMV-seronegative.

This chain links TRBV29-1 with TRBJ2-7; tentative D call: TRBD1 (6 bases). Germline CDR1 reads SQVTM; CDR2 reads ANQGSEA. The CDR3 runs to 12 residues. With 7 bases removed from V and 2 bases from J, the gap between germline ends came to 12 bases. The CDR3, as DNA: TGCAGCGCCGCAGGGGTGACCTACGAGCAGTACTTC. Protein sequence: CSAAGVTYEQYF.

The chain combines TRBV2 with TRBJ1-2; unclear D gene. Germline V CDR1 and CDR2: SNHLY, FYNNEI. This CDR3 is 14 amino acids long. V lost 0 bases, J lost 6 bases, and 11 bases lay in between. CDR3 nucleotide sequence: TGTGCCAGCAGTGAAGCGCTTCTCAGTGATGGCTACACCTTC. Its translation: CASSEALLSDGYTF.

V is TRBV6-1 and J is TRBJ2-7, with a weak D call TRBD2 (6 bases). The V end was cut by 3 bases, the J end by 2 bases, with 11 bases between. The CDR3 length is 14 residues. CDR1 and CDR2 from the germline V gene are MNHNS and SASEGT. The CDR3 region has the DNA TGTGCCAGCAGTGATGGGACTTTCACCTACGAGCAGTACTTC. Translated: CASSDGTFTYEQYF.

A note on this clone: The junction departs from the called germline gene at one end, perhaps through a read error. The V and J genes are TRBV12-5 and TRBJ2-7, with 7 nucleotides matching TRBD1. This CDR3 has 13 amino acids. Germline V gene lookup returns CDR1 LGHNT and CDR2 FRNRAP. CDR3: CASGQGRSYEHYF. The CDR3 DNA follows: TGTGCTAGTGGACAGGGGCGGTCCTACGAGCACTACTTC.

The chain employs TRBV2 and TRBJ2-1; a possible D gene is TRBD2 (6 bases). This CDR3 has 15 residues. V dropped 8 bases and J dropped 5 bases, with 19 bases sitting between them. CDR1 SNHLY and CDR2 FYNNEI come from the germline V gene. CDR3 bases: TGTGCCAGCGATGTAGGGAGGTGGGGGAACAATGAGCAGTTCTTC. Translating it yields CASDVGRWGNNEQFF. Looking up the rest from reference TRBV2 and TRBJ2-1 gives the full variable domain: EPEVTQTPSHQVTQMGQEVILRCVPISNHLYFYWYRQILGQKVEFLVSFYNNEISEKSEIFDDQFSVERPDGSNFTLKIRSTKLEDSAMYFCASDVGRWGNNEQFFGPGTRLTVL.

This clone was counted a few times. The V gene is TRBV12-5, the J gene TRBJ2-7; weak D call: TRBD1 (5 bases). V was trimmed by 0 bases and J by 10 bases, leaving 16 bases between them. Per germline, CDR1 LGHNT and CDR2 FRNRAP. This CDR3 is built from 14 residues. The CDR3 coding sequence is TGTGCTAGTGGTTTGGTTGGGCAGGGCGCCGTTCAGTACTTC. As protein: CASGLVGQGAVQYF.

J is TRBJ2-5 and V is TRBV29-1; TRBD2 is a possible D gene (7 bases). Germline CDR1 SQVTM, CDR2 ANQGSEA. Trimming pared 8 bases from V and 4 bases from J, leaving 20 bases between. This CDR3 has 14 residues. The CDR3 here is CSSSSRGGGETQYF. CDR3 in DNA: TGCAGCTCCTCGAGTAGGGGGGGCGGAGAGACCCAGTACTTC.

V usage is TRBV7-3 and J usage is TRBJ1-1; 8 bases map to TRBD1. The trim removed 5 bases at V and 5 bases at J, leaving 4 bases unmatched. In germline, CDR1 is SGHTA, CDR2 FQGTGA. This CDR3 spans 13 amino acids. CDR3 region: CASSVDRGTEAFF. The CDR3 coding sequence is TGTGCCAGCAGCGTCGACAGGGGAACTGAAGCTTTCTTT.

This chain links TRBV30 with TRBJ2-1, with 8 bases fitting TRBD2. The germline gives CDR1 GTSNPN, CDR2 SVGIG (reference sequence). This CDR3 has 10 amino acids. V dropped 5 bases and J dropped 11; count of bases not matched to a gene: 2. CDR3 sequence (DNA): TGTGCCTGGGATAGCGGGAAGCAGTTCTTC. It is translated as CAWDSGKQFF.

This clone was observed once. Compared with germline, one end of the junction differs, possibly owing to a read error. The chain has TRBV5-1 and TRBJ1-2; D is perhaps TRBD1 (5 bases). The CDR3 consists of 14 residues. Germline CDR1 and CDR2: SGHRS and YFSETQ. The DNA of the CDR3 is TGCGCCAGCAGCTTGCTTCAGGGAAACTATGGCTACCCCTTC. Protein: CASSLLQGNYGYPF.

This chain joins TRBV18 and TRBJ2-7; a weak D match, TRBD1 (6 bases). The CDR3 runs to 12 residues. Trimming removed 3 bases at V and 3 bases at J, with 6 bases between. Germline loops: CDR1 KGHSH, CDR2 LQKENI. CDR3 residues: CASSPDSYEQYF. The CDR3 DNA reads TGTGCCAGCTCACCGGACAGCTACGAGCAGTACTTC.

The rearrangement links TRBV18 to TRBJ2-5, with 8 bases matching TRBD2. Germline V gene sequence: CDR1 KGHSH, CDR2 LQKENI. CDR3 size: 13 residues. Losses at the gene ends were 3 bases for V and 3 bases for J; bases not matched to a gene: 0. In DNA, the CDR3 is TGTGCCAGCTCACCGGGACTAGAAGAGACCCAGTACTTC. Its protein product is CASSPGLEETQYF. Filled out from reference TRBV18 and TRBJ2-5, the complete variable domain reads NAGVMQNPRHLVRRRGQEARLRCSPMKGHSHVYWYRQLPEEGLKFMVYLQKENIIDESGMPKERFSAEFPKEGPSILRIQQVVRGDSAAYFCASSPGLEETQYFGPGTRLLVL.

This clone was recorded once. V is TRBV7-2 and J is TRBJ1-1; 7 bases map to TRBD1. The CDR3 loop spans 13 amino acids. V lost 2 bases, J lost 4 bases, and 1 base stayed unmatched. Germline loops: CDR1 SGHTA, CDR2 FQGNSA. The CDR3 region is CASSLTGVTEAFF. DNA for the CDR3: TGTGCCAGCAGCTTAACAGGGGTCACTGAAGCTTTCTTT. The whole variable domain, filled in from reference TRBV7-2 and TRBJ1-1, reads GAGVSQSPSNKVTEKGKDVELRCDPISGHTALYWYRQSLGQGLEFLIYFQGNSAPDKSGLPSDRFSAERTGGSVSTLTIQRTQQEDSAVYLCASSLTGVTEAFFGQGTRLTVV.